These 23 T cell receptor beta chains were sequenced from one sample in a study of blood T cell repertoires in COVID-19. Some clones are missing from TCRdb's copy, which holds only in-frame ones; the method was immunoSEQ multiplex PCR. This table holds roughly 77,000 clones, less than 80% found once. Sequencing was done on a sample of peripheral blood. Receptors originate from a man aged 60-69 years with active or convalescent COVID-19.

V is TRBV4-1 and J is TRBJ1-1; 7 nucleotides align to TRBD1. V trimming: 3 bases; J trimming: 11 bases; junction bases outside the gene matches: 12. Germline-derived CDR1 and CDR2 are MGHRA and YSYEKL. This CDR3 is 14 amino acids long. The CDR3 bases are TGCGCCAGCAGCCACGAAGACAGGGTCGACAAGGCTTTCTTT. As protein: CASSHEDRVDKAFF.

The rearrangement uses TRBV5-4 and TRBJ1-1; D not certain. Trimming cost V 1 base and J 4 bases, with 11 bases left between them. Germline values: CDR1 SGHNT, CDR2 YYREEE (reference sequence). This CDR3 contains 14 residues. This CDR3 reads CASSLSGYGTEAFF. CDR3 coding DNA: TGTGCCAGCAGCTTGAGTGGTTACGGCACTGAAGCTTTCTTT.

The chain is built from TRBV6-1 and TRBJ1-1; TRBD1 agrees at 9 bases. The V segment lost 0 bases and the J segment 0 bases; nucleotides outside the gene matches: 5. Germline CDR1 and CDR2: MNHNS and SASEGT. The CDR3 spans 17 residues. This CDR3 is CASSEAGTGFMNTEAFF. The CDR3 DNA reads TGTGCCAGCAGTGAAGCCGGGACAGGGTTTATGAACACTGAAGCTTTCTTT.

The chain links TRBV19 to TRBJ1-1; D unresolved. Germline V CDR1 and CDR2: LNHDA, SQIVND (reference sequence). V was pared by 2 bases and J by 0 bases, with 7 bases between. The length of the CDR3 is 14 residues. CDR3 sequence (DNA): TGTGCCAGTAGTATAAGAACAGTGAACACTGAAGCTTTCTTT. It encodes CASSIRTVNTEAFF.

The V gene is TRBV11-2, the J gene TRBJ2-3; TRBD1 aligns across 7 bases. The CDR3 totals 16 residues. Germline V gene sequence: CDR1 SGHAT, CDR2 FQNNGV. The ends lost 5 bases at V and 1 base at J; junction bases unmatched: 9. The CDR3 DNA is TGTGCCAGCAGCCATCCGAGGGGGCATGGCACAGATACGCAGTATTTT. Translation gives CASSHPRGHGTDTQYF.

This sequence joins TRBV9 and TRBJ1-6, with TRBD1 matching over 8 bases. V was pared by 3 bases and J by 8 bases, with 1 base of the junction left unmatched. The CDR3 is 13 residues long. Germline V gene data show CDR1 as SGDLS and CDR2 as YYNGEE. CDR3 residues: CASSEQGDSPLHF. CDR3 nucleotides: TGTGCCAGCAGCGAACAGGGGGATTCACCCCTCCACTTT.

The chain couples TRBV4-1 to TRBJ1-1; D gene ambiguous. In germline, CDR1 is MGHRA, CDR2 YSYEKL. V was trimmed by 1 base and J by 7 bases, leaving 10 bases between them. The CDR3 is made up of 13 amino acids. Here the CDR3 reads CASSQVGAREAFF. The CDR3 DNA is TGCGCCAGCAGCCAAGTTGGAGCGCGTGAAGCTTTCTTT.

The chain combines TRBV5-6 with TRBJ2-5; 11 bases line up with TRBD1. CDR1 is SGHDT and CDR2 is YYEEEE in the germline V gene. CDR3 size: 15 residues. The J segment lost 4 bases and the V segment lost 1 base, leaving 3 bases of the junction unmatched. The CDR3 sequence is CASSLWGTGGETQYF. The CDR3 bases are TGTGCCAGCAGCTTGTGGGGGACAGGGGGAGAGACCCAGTACTTC.

This clone was observed a single time. CDR3 nucleotide sequence: TGTGCCAGCAGTTTAGACGGGACTAGCGGGGGGGCTGGAAACATTCAGTACTTC. This codes for CASSLDGTSGGAGNIQYF. The chain joins TRBV27 to TRBJ2-4; 16 nucleotides line up with TRBD2. The germline V gene encodes CDR1 MNHEY and CDR2 SMNVEV (reference sequence). After removal of 2 bases from V and 6 bases from J, the junction contained 7 bases not matched to a gene. This CDR3 is built from 18 residues.

J is TRBJ2-3 and V is TRBV10-1; D gene ambiguous. This CDR3 is built from 12 residues. V lost 3 bases, J lost 7 bases, and 8 bases lay in between. In germline, CDR1 is WNHNN, CDR2 SYGVQD (reference sequence). The CDR3 spells CASSERENTQYF. CDR3 sequence (DNA): TGCGCCAGCAGTGAACGTGAGAATACGCAGTATTTT.

The chain joins TRBV5-6 to TRBJ2-7, with 7 bases identical to TRBD1. The CDR3 loop spans 16 amino acids. Trimming cost V 4 bases and J 1 base; bases outside gene matches: 11. CDR1 is SGHDT and CDR2 is YYEEEE in the germline V gene. Here the CDR3 reads CASSPAGGQISYEQYF. CDR3 nucleotide sequence: TGTGCCAGCAGCCCAGCAGGGGGTCAGATATCCTACGAGCAGTACTTC.

J is TRBJ1-3 and V is TRBV5-1, with D unresolved. The length of the CDR3 is 15 residues. The V gene lost 4 bases and the J gene lost 0 bases, with 11 bases spanning the gap. Germline CDR1 reads SGHRS; CDR2 reads YFSETQ. The DNA of the CDR3 is TGCGCCAGCAGCCAGCTTGGACTCTCTGGAAACACCATATATTTT. Protein sequence: CASSQLGLSGNTIYF.

This sequence joins TRBV5-1 and TRBJ1-4, with 8 bases lining up with TRBD1. CDR1 SGHRS and CDR2 YFSETQ come from the germline V gene. V shed 0 bases and J 3 bases; nucleotides not matched to a gene: 1. The CDR3 length is 15 residues. CDR3 DNA: TGCGCCAGCAGCTTGGCGACAGGGGCTAATGAAAAACTGTTTTTT. As protein: CASSLATGANEKLFF.

The J gene is TRBJ2-3, the V gene TRBV10-3; TRBD2 matches 8 bases. This CDR3 has 15 amino acids. Germline V gives CDR1 ENHRY, CDR2 SYGVKD. Trimming took 0 bases from V and 2 from J; bases not matched to a gene: 1. The CDR3 sequence is CAISESSGVTDTQYF. The DNA of the CDR3 is TGTGCCATCAGTGAGTCTAGCGGGGTCACAGATACGCAGTATTTT.

The chain links TRBV5-1 to TRBJ1-1; D gene unclear. Germline V gene data show CDR1 as SGHRS and CDR2 as YFSETQ. The CDR3 is 14 amino acids. Between the trimmed V and J ends, which lost 0 bases and 3 bases, there was a span of 9 bases. The CDR3: CASSLVPGDTEAFF. CDR3 coding DNA: TGCGCCAGCAGCTTGGTTCCGGGAGACACTGAAGCTTTCTTT. Full variable domain (missing parts from reference TRBV5-1 and TRBJ1-1): KAGVTQTPRYLIKTRGQQVTLSCSPISGHRSVSWYQQTPGQGLQFLFEYFSETQRNKGNFPGRFSGRQFSNSRSEMNVSTLELGDSALYLCASSLVPGDTEAFFGQGTRLTVV.

This chain joins TRBV9 and TRBJ2-2; D remains unclear. Trimming removed 0 bases at V and 4 bases at J, with 10 bases between. Germline CDR1 reads SGDLS; CDR2 reads YYNGEE. The CDR3 covers 15 residues. Written as DNA, the CDR3 is TGTGCCAGCAGCGTAGGAGGAAAAACCACCGGGGAGCTGTTTTTT. This codes for CASSVGGKTTGELFF.

The chain uses TRBV2 and TRBJ2-5; 7 nucleotides agree with TRBD1. Germline trimming cut 5 bases from V and 5 bases from J; bases unmatched to any gene: 5. Germline CDR1 SNHLY, CDR2 FYNNEI. The CDR3 sequence is 13 residues long. The CDR3 spells CASSPDRVETQYF. The CDR3 nucleotides read TGTGCCAGCAGTCCAGACAGGGTGGAGACCCAGTACTTC. The full variable domain, in which reference TRBV2 and TRBJ2-5 provide the parts outside the CDR3, is EPEVTQTPSHQVTQMGQEVILRCVPISNHLYFYWYRQILGQKVEFLVSFYNNEISEKSEIFDDQFSVERPDGSNFTLKIRSTKLEDSAMYFCASSPDRVETQYFGPGTRLLVL.

This chain uses TRBV5-1 with TRBJ1-3, with TRBD1 identical over 7 bases. The CDR3 has 17 residues. Trimming removed 4 bases from V and 0 bases from J; junction bases left unmatched: 10. Germline CDR1 is SGHRS and CDR2 is YFSETQ. CDR3 coding DNA: TGCGCCAGCAGCACAAACCTACAGGGGCGCTCTGGAAACACCATATATTTT. Protein sequence: CASSTNLQGRSGNTIYF.

This clone has just a few counts. Different DNA sequences within this sample yield the same CDR3. The rearrangement joins TRBV28 to TRBJ1-2, with D unresolved. The CDR3 has 12 residues. Per the germline V gene, CDR1 is MDHEN and CDR2 is SYDVKM. Between the trimmed V and J ends, which lost 1 base and 4 bases, there was a span of 4 bases. The CDR3 nucleotides read TGTGCCAGCAGTTTATCGGGCTATGGCTACACCTTC. Protein sequence: CASSLSGYGYTF.

This chain connects TRBV6-5 to TRBJ1-2; TRBD1 might be the D (5 bases). V dropped 5 bases and J dropped 3 bases, with 13 bases sitting between them. Per the germline V gene, CDR1 is MNHEY and CDR2 is SVGAGI. There are 14 residues in the CDR3. The CDR3 spells CASSPGQTYYGYTF. CDR3 sequence (DNA): TGTGCCAGCAGTCCCGGACAAACTTACTATGGCTACACCTTC.

The chain is built from TRBV3-1 (or the pseudogene TRBV3-2) and TRBJ2-7; D is possibly TRBD1 (6 bases). There are 12 residues in the CDR3. V lost 3 bases and J lost 6, with 9 bases in between. Per the germline V gene, CDR1 is LGHDT and CDR2 is YNNKEL (reference sequence). CDR3 coding DNA: TGTGCCAGCAGCCAGGTACAGGGCGAGCAGTACTTC. Translation gives CASSQVQGEQYF.

The genes are TRBV5-1 and TRBJ1-2; tentative D call: TRBD1 (5 bases). The CDR3 runs 15 residues. CDR1 and CDR2 (germline): SGHRS, YFSETQ. V lost 4 bases and J 5 bases, leaving 18 bases between the germline ends. The CDR3 region has the DNA TGCGCCAGCAGCCCGCCTGGGGGGAGCTTTTATGGCTACACCTTC. This encodes CASSPPGGSFYGYTF.

Here the CDR3 reads CASSALGDLGGYTF. Written as DNA, the CDR3 is TGTGCCAGCAGCGCCCTGGGAGACTTGGGGGGCTACACCTTC. This chain connects TRBV2 to TRBJ1-2; D is unclear. Germline CDR1 and CDR2: SNHLY and FYNNEI. CDR3 length: 14 residues. Trimming took off 6 bases at V and 8 bases at J, with 19 bases between the two ends.